Listed below are T cell receptor beta chains from one sample, sequenced in a study of immunodeficiency. Profiled with immunoSEQ multiplex PCR; TCRdb holds only in-frame clones, not every one. The sample includes about 1,400 clones, approximately 96% of them seen just once. Source material: CD4+ T cells from blood. Source of these receptors: a girl between 2 and 10 years old. Both conserved end residues are part of each CDR3. The D gene is left open where the match is weak. The listing skips clone size in some rows; elsewhere it reads once, few, many or a size class.

cdr3_nt	cdr3_aa	j_call	v_call	d_call	clone_size
TGTGCCAGCAGTTACTCTACAACAGGGGACACTGAAGCTTTCTTT	CASSYSTTGDTEAFF	TRBJ1-1	TRBV6-2/TRBV6-3	TRBD1	.
TGTGCCAGCAGTTACTCCAGCAATCAGCCCCAGCATTTT	CASSYSSNQPQHF	TRBJ1-5	TRBV6-6	.	once
TGTGCCAGCAGTTACTCGAGAAGCGGGAACACTGAAGCTTTCTTT	CASSYSRSGNTEAFF	TRBJ1-1	TRBV6-5	.	.
TGCGCCAGCAGCCCGAGGGGCAGCTACAATGAGCAGTTCTTC	CASSPRGSYNEQFF	TRBJ2-1	TRBV5-1	.	.
TGTGCCAGCAGCGGACAGGGGGCAAGTGGGGCCAACGTCCTGACTTTC	CASSGQGASGANVLTF	TRBJ2-6	TRBV6-2/TRBV6-3	TRBD1	.
TGTGCCAGCAGCTTGGTTTTTAGCGAAAATGAAAAACTGTTTTTT	CASSLVFSENEKLFF	TRBJ1-4	TRBV5-5	.	.
TGTGCCAGCAGTTTTGAGGTCTGGGGCGCGGACACTGAAGCTTTCTTT	CASSFEVWGADTEAFF	TRBJ1-1	TRBV28	.	.
TGTGCCAGCAGCTCATCCATTTACAATGAGCAGTTCTTC	CASSSSIYNEQFF	TRBJ2-1	TRBV11-3	.	.
TGCGCCAGCAGCCAAGCACTAGCAGGCACAGATACGCAGTATTTT	CASSQALAGTDTQYF	TRBJ2-3	TRBV4-3	.	.
TGTGCCAGCAGTCCCCACCGCCCTTGGGAGACCCAGTACTTC	CASSPHRPWETQYF	TRBJ2-5	TRBV28	.	.
TGTGCCACCAGTGATTTAGGCGGACCAGAATATGGCTACACCTTC	CATSDLGGPEYGYTF	TRBJ1-2	TRBV24-1	.	.
TGCAGCGTTGAAGATGAAAGGCGGGAGGGCCCAGGGCAGTACTTC	CSVEDERREGPGQYF	TRBJ2-7	TRBV29-1	TRBD2	.
TGTGCCAGTACCTCATATTCCGGGACAGGGAGACAGCCCCAGCATTTT	CASTSYSGTGRQPQHF	TRBJ1-5	TRBV19	TRBD1	.
TGCGCCAGCAGCTTGGGGACAGCCTCTGGAAACACCATATATTTT	CASSLGTASGNTIYF	TRBJ1-3	TRBV5-1	.	.
TGTGCCAGCACCCCGGACAGCGCTAACTATGGCTACACCTTC	CASTPDSANYGYTF	TRBJ1-2	TRBV11-3	.	.
TGTGCCAGCTCACCTAAAAAAGAGACCCAGTACTTC	CASSPKKETQYF	TRBJ2-5	TRBV18	.	.
TGTGCCACCAGCAGAGGTCCAGCCGGGCACTTCGACGAGCAGTACTTC	CATSRGPAGHFDEQYF	TRBJ2-7	TRBV15	.	.
TGTGCCAGCAGCTCCGATGGGCCCTCGGCCCAGCATTTT	CASSSDGPSAQHF	TRBJ1-5	TRBV6-5	.	.
TGCGCCAGCAGCTTGGGTGGTAGAGAGACCCAGTACTTC	CASSLGGRETQYF	TRBJ2-5	TRBV5-1	.	once
TGTGCCACCCGTGGGGTGGGCGAAAAACTGTTTTTT	CATRGVGEKLFF	TRBJ1-4	TRBV12-3/TRBV12-4	.	.
TGTGCCAGCAGCTTAAAAGGGCGGCAAGAGACCCAGTACTTC	CASSLKGRQETQYF	TRBJ2-5	TRBV7-8	.	.
TGCAGCGTTCCCGGAGGTTATTTT	CSVPGGYF	TRBJ2-3	TRBV29-1	.	.
TGTGCCAGCAGCTGGGAGGGAGTGAGGAATGAGCAGTTCTTC	CASSWEGVRNEQFF	TRBJ2-1	TRBV5-4	TRBD2	.
TGTGCCAGCAGTCGAATGTACCAAGAGACCCAGTACTTC	CASSRMYQETQYF	TRBJ2-5	TRBV12-3/TRBV12-4	.	once
TGTGCCAGCAGCCAAGAAGGAGGGACGACAGGGGGAGCCGGGGAGCTGTTTTTT	CASSQEGGTTGGAGELFF	TRBJ2-2	TRBV3-1/TRBV3-2	TRBD1	.
TGTGCCACCGGGGCCCTCCAAGAGACCCAGTACTTC	CATGALQETQYF	TRBJ2-5	TRBV2	.	.
TGTGCCAGCAGTTCCGGCCCCGGGACAGGGTCCTACGAGCAGTACTTC	CASSSGPGTGSYEQYF	TRBJ2-7	TRBV7-9	TRBD1	.
TGTGCCAGCAGTTTAGGGGGACGTATTCGACGCGAGCAGTACTTC	CASSLGGRIRREQYF	TRBJ2-7	TRBV28	.	.
TGTGCTAGTGGCCGTAGGAGGGAGACCCAGTACTTC	CASGRRRETQYF	TRBJ2-5	TRBV12-5	.	.
TGTGCCACCCAACTAAGAACTACAGATACGCAGTATTTT	CATQLRTTDTQYF	TRBJ2-3	TRBV24-1	.	.
TGTGCCAGCAGCTCGCACAGAGCCGCGTATGGCTACACCTTC	CASSSHRAAYGYTF	TRBJ1-2	TRBV7-2	.	.
TGCAGTGCTGTATCAAATGAGCAGTTCTTC	CSAVSNEQFF	TRBJ2-1	TRBV20-1	.	.
TGTGCCACCAGTGACACGACAGGGATTAAAGAGACCCAGTACTTC	CATSDTTGIKETQYF	TRBJ2-5	TRBV24-1	TRBD1	.
TGTGCCAGCAGTTACTCAAAGGGGATGAGGCACTATGGCTACACCTTC	CASSYSKGMRHYGYTF	TRBJ1-2	TRBV6-6	.	.